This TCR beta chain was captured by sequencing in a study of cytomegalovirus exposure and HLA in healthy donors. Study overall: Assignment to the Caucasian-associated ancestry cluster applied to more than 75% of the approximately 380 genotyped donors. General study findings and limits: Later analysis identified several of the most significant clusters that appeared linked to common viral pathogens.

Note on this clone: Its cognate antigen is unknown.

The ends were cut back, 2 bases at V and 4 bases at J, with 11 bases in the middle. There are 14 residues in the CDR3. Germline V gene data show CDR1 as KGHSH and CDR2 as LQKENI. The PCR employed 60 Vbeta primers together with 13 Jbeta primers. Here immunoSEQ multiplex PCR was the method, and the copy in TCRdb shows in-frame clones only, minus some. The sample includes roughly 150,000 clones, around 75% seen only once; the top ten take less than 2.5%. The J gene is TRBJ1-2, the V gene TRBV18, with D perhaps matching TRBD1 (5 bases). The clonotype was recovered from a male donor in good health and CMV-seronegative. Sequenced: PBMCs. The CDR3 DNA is TGTGCCAGCTCACCAAAGGTGGGGGGCTATGGCTACACCTTC. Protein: CASSPKVGGYGYTF.